This T cell receptor (beta chain) originates from a study of chronic HIV infection and antiretroviral therapy. TCRdb re-called the 5' RACE reads with MiXCR, one entry per CDR3 protein. The top ten hold roughly 2.6% of the sample, which has some 37,000 distinct CDR3 sequences, 7% to 10% seen once. Worth noting for this clonotype: Germline and junction disagree at one end, which may indicate a read error.

Germline V gene sequence: CDR1 LGHNA, CDR2 YSLEER. The CDR3 runs 15 residues. The clonotype was recovered from an adult who had HIV and had not received antiretroviral therapy, or was an uninfected healthy control (not recorded which). Input material: peripheral blood. V usage is TRBV4-3 and J usage is TRBJ1-2, with a possible D match to TRBD1 (5 bases). The CDR3: CASSQDQSAGRGFTF. CDR3 sequence (DNA): TGCGCCAGCAGCCAAGATCAATCGGCAGGGCGAGGCTTCACCTTC.